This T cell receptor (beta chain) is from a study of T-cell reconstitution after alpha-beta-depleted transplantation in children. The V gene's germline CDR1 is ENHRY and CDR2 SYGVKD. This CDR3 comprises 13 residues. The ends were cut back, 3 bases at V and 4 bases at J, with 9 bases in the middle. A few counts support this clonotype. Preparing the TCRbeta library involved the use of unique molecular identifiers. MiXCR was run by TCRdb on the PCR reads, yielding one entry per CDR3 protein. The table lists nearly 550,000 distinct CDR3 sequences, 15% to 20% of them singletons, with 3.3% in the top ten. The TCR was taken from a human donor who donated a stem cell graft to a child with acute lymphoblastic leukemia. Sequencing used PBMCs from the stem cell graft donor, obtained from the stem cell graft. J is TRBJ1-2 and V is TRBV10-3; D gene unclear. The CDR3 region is CAISDGLSYGYTF. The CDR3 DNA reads TGTGCCATCAGTGATGGGCTCTCCTATGGCTACACCTTC.